These 26 T cell receptor beta chains were all obtained from the same sample, sequenced in a study of CD8 T cells in ankylosing spondylitis. TCRdb reprocessed the 5' RACE reads with MiXCR, giving one entry per CDR3 protein. The sample gives some 340,000 distinct CDR3 sequences, roughly 15% of which show up once; 1.1% is in the top ten. The material sequenced was blood, either unsorted or a sorted T cell fraction (not recorded which). These TCRs come from a male donor with ankylosing spondylitis or in good health (not recorded which).

The CDR3 here is CAGGTGTDTQYF. CDR3 coding DNA: TGTGCCGGCGGGACAGGGACAGATACGCAGTATTTT. V and J are TRBV12-3 or TRBV12-4 and TRBJ2-3; the match to TRBD1 covers 9 bases. This CDR3 is built from 12 residues. Losses at the gene ends were 11 bases for V and 3 bases for J; bases not matched to a gene: 3.

This clonotype was seen a handful of times. J is TRBJ2-1 and V is TRBV4-2, with 8 bases fitting TRBD1. The CDR3 spans 16 residues. V lost 4 bases to trimming and J lost 0 bases; unmatched junction nucleotides: 5. CDR1 LGHNA and CDR2 YNFKEQ come from the germline V gene. This CDR3 reads CASSLQTGASYNEQFF. CDR3 sequence (DNA): TGTGCCAGCAGCCTCCAGACAGGGGCCTCCTACAATGAGCAGTTCTTC.

This clonotype was seen more than once but under ten times. The chain has TRBV4-1 and TRBJ1-1; D might be TRBD1 (5 bases). The germline V and J ends were trimmed by 0 bases and 1 base, with 9 bases remaining between them. The CDR3 sequence is 15 residues long. Germline CDR1 is MGHRA and CDR2 is YSYEKL. CDR3 region: CASSQEGTPNTEAFF. DNA of the CDR3: TGCGCCAGCAGCCAAGAAGGGACCCCGAACACTGAAGCTTTCTTT.

This clonotype has more than one count but fewer than ten. The rearrangement uses TRBV7-2 and TRBJ1-1; D might be TRBD1 (6 bases). The germline V gene encodes CDR1 SGHTA and CDR2 FQGNSA. Trimming removed 4 bases from V and 9 bases from J, with 15 bases in between. CDR3 size: 13 residues. The DNA for the CDR3 is TGTGCCAGCAGCTCAATCCCGGGACAAAAAGCTTTCTTT. Protein sequence: CASSSIPGQKAFF.

V usage is TRBV19 and J usage is TRBJ1-2; D call uncertain. V was clipped by 8 bases and J by 4 bases, with 20 bases between them. Germline V CDR1 and CDR2: LNHDA, SQIVND (reference sequence). The CDR3 has 15 amino acids. The CDR3 reads CASQPDSPIGYGYTF. The CDR3 nucleotides read TGTGCCAGTCAGCCCGACTCACCCATCGGCTATGGCTACACCTTC. The variable domain in full, with the rest retrieved from reference TRBV19 and TRBJ1-2, is DGGITQSPKYLFRKEGQNVTLSCEQNLNHDAMYWYRQDPGQGLRLIYYSQIVNDFQKGDIAEGYSVSREKKESFPLTVTSAQKNPTAFYLCASQPDSPIGYGYTFGSGTRLTVV.

This clonotype was seen more than once but under ten times. The chain employs TRBV29-1 and TRBJ2-5; tentatively, D is TRBD2 (5 bases). CDR1 SQVTM and CDR2 ANQGSEA come from the germline V gene. V was shortened by 4 bases and J by 7 bases, with 16 bases between the two germline ends. The CDR3 consists of 13 residues. CDR3 sequence: CSVALLGSGTQYF. In nucleotides, the CDR3 is TGCAGCGTTGCCCTACTAGGCTCGGGGACCCAGTACTTC.

The table lists this clonotype with a few counts. The genes are TRBV5-1 and TRBJ2-1; a weak D match, TRBD1 (5 bases). There are 14 residues in the CDR3. Germline-derived CDR1 and CDR2 are SGHRS and YFSETQ. Trimming stripped 3 bases from V and 7 bases from J, with 14 bases between. The CDR3 is CASSWTQGVNEQFF. The DNA of the CDR3 is TGCGCCAGCAGCTGGACCCAGGGTGTTAATGAGCAGTTCTTC.

This clonotype was seen repeatedly, ten times or more. The rearrangement joins TRBV5-1 to TRBJ2-5, with 7 bases fitting TRBD1. This CDR3 is 13 amino acids long. Germline CDR1 and CDR2: SGHRS and YFSETQ. V trimming: 5 bases; J trimming: 5 bases; junction bases outside the gene matches: 6. CDR3 sequence: CASRPTGVETQYF. The CDR3 DNA is TGCGCCAGCAGACCTACAGGGGTCGAGACCCAGTACTTC.

The gene calls are TRBV29-1 and TRBJ2-4; D gene ambiguous. Trimming left V 5 bases short and J 8 bases short, with 16 bases between. Germline assignment: CDR1 SQVTM and CDR2 ANQGSEA. The CDR3 consists of 13 residues. This CDR3 reads CSVSPLRSDIQYF. For the CDR3, the DNA is TGCAGCGTTTCACCTCTAAGGTCCGACATTCAGTACTTC.

This clonotype was observed many times. The rearrangement uses TRBV5-1 and TRBJ2-1, with a possible D match to TRBD1 (6 bases). Germline V gene sequence: CDR1 SGHRS, CDR2 YFSETQ. Trimming removed 4 bases from V and 0 bases from J, with 17 bases in between. There are 17 residues in the CDR3. CDR3 protein: CASSDKAGVRSYNEQFF. The CDR3 bases are TGCGCCAGCAGCGACAAGGCAGGGGTACGCTCCTACAATGAGCAGTTCTTC.

This clonotype was counted between two and nine times. V and J are TRBV11-2 and TRBJ2-2; perhaps TRBD1 as D (5 bases). This CDR3 has 17 amino acids. Trimming took off 0 bases at V and 4 bases at J, with 15 bases between the two ends. Germline V CDR1 and CDR2: SGHAT, FQNNGV. The CDR3 coding sequence is TGTGCCAGCAGCTTAGATCTTCGACGACAGTCCACCGGGGAGCTGTTTTTT. This encodes CASSLDLRRQSTGELFF.

V is TRBV29-1 and J is TRBJ2-3; 10 bases are a match to TRBD2. There are 14 residues in the CDR3. Germline lookup yields CDR1 SQVTM and CDR2 ANQGSEA. Trimming removed 4 bases from V and 1 base from J; junction bases left unmatched: 2. The DNA of the CDR3 is TGCAGCGTTGCAGGGACTAGCGGCACAGATACGCAGTATTTT. Translated: CSVAGTSGTDTQYF.

This clonotype has more than one count but fewer than ten. The V call is TRBV11-3, the J call TRBJ2-3; no definite D call. The CDR3 has 12 residues. Trimming took 5 bases from V and 10 from J, leaving 13 bases between them. Germline V gene sequence: CDR1 SGHNT, CDR2 YENEEA. CDR3 bases: TGTGCCAGCAGCCTCGGACCAGCTGCGCAGTATTTT. Translating gives CASSLGPAAQYF.

V is TRBV2 and J is TRBJ2-1; D gene uncertain. This CDR3 has 14 residues. The V end was cut by 6 bases, the J end by 1 base, with 10 bases between. The germline gives CDR1 SNHLY, CDR2 FYNNEI. The CDR3 nucleotides are TGTGCCAGCAGGGCTGCCCTTTCCTACAATGAGCAGTTCTTC. This translates into CASRAALSYNEQFF.

This clonotype has a handful of counts. The chain joins TRBV2 to TRBJ2-1, with 9 bases that match TRBD1. Losses at the gene ends were 6 bases for V and 9 bases for J; bases not matched to a gene: 6. The CDR3 covers 13 residues. Germline V gene sequence: CDR1 SNHLY, CDR2 FYNNEI. The chain's CDR3 is CASRRTGEGEQFF. CDR3 DNA sequence: TGTGCCAGCAGGCGGACAGGGGAGGGTGAGCAGTTCTTC.

The sample holds one count of this clonotype. The chain carries TRBV18 and TRBJ2-5; D not certain. CDR1 is KGHSH, CDR2 LQKENI, per germline. This CDR3 region has 13 residues. V gave up 0 bases and J gave up 3 bases, with 5 bases separating them. DNA for the CDR3: TGTGCCAGCTCACCACCTTTAAAAGAGACCCAGTACTTC. It yields the protein CASSPPLKETQYF.

This clonotype was counted between two and nine times. The chain uses TRBV5-6 and TRBJ1-1; D call uncertain. Trimming removed 0 bases from V and 1 base from J, with 7 bases in between. The CDR3 has 14 residues. Germline CDR1 reads SGHDT; CDR2 reads YYEEEE. DNA of the CDR3: TGTGCCAGCAGCTTGGATCAGGCGAACACTGAAGCTTTCTTT. It yields the protein CASSLDQANTEAFF.

This clonotype was detected only a few times. The chain employs TRBV5-1 and TRBJ2-2, with TRBD2 matching over 7 bases. The CDR3 totals 13 residues. Germline CDR1 reads SGHRS; CDR2 reads YFSETQ. J was trimmed by 6 bases and V by 4 bases; bases with no gene match: 3. DNA of the CDR3: TGCGCCAGCAGCCAGACTAGCTCCGGGGAGCTGTTTTTT. Encoded protein: CASSQTSSGELFF.

As concerns this clonotype: A junction end diverges from the germline sequence, so it may reflect a read error. V usage is TRBV7-2 and J usage is TRBJ2-1; tentatively, D is TRBD2 (6 bases). The germline gives CDR1 SGHTA, CDR2 FQGNSA. The CDR3 has 17 residues. In DNA form, the CDR3 reads TGTGCCAGCAGCCGTATGCCGGGGCTAGCGTCCTTCAATGAGCAGTTCTTC. Amino acids: CASSRMPGLASFNEQFF.

CDR3 sequence reads: CASTNRGSYEQYF. CDR3 sequence (DNA): TGTGCCAGCACAAACAGGGGCTCCTACGAGCAGTACTTC. The chain is built from TRBV27 and TRBJ2-7; 7 nucleotides line up with TRBD1. Germline lookup yields CDR1 MNHEY and CDR2 SMNVEV (reference sequence). The length of the CDR3 is 13 residues. With V trimmed by 7 bases and J by 0 bases, 3 bases remained unmatched.

This clonotype was seen only a few times. The CDR3 coding sequence is TGTGCCAGCCTTTCCGGGGGGTCCTTCACTGAAGCTTTCTTT. Translating it yields CASLSGGSFTEAFF. V gene TRBV12-3 or TRBV12-4 combines with J gene TRBJ1-1, with D possibly matching TRBD1 (5 bases). The CDR3 contains 14 residues. V was trimmed by 8 bases and J by 4 bases, leaving 17 bases between them.

This clonotype was counted only a few times. V is TRBV11-2 and J is TRBJ2-7; 12 bases are a match to TRBD1. Germline V gene data show CDR1 as SGHAT and CDR2 as FQNNGV. Trimming at V came to 5 bases and at J to 2 bases, leaving 4 bases not matched to a gene. The CDR3 contains 15 residues. The CDR3 DNA reads as TGTGCCAGCAGCCCGGGACAGGGGGCGACCTACGAGCAGTACTTC. It is translated as CASSPGQGATYEQYF.

This clonotype was detected a few times. The chain couples TRBV5-1 to TRBJ2-7; TRBD2 might be the D (6 bases). Germline CDR1 reads SGHRS; CDR2 reads YFSETQ. Trimming removed 2 bases at V and 0 bases at J, with 9 bases between. There are 14 residues in the CDR3. The CDR3 loop reads CASSFIADSYEQYF. Here the CDR3 DNA reads TGCGCCAGCAGCTTCATAGCGGACTCCTACGAGCAGTACTTC.

The chain has TRBV9 and TRBJ1-3, with a possible D match to TRBD1 (6 bases). The CDR3 sequence is 14 residues long. Per germline, CDR1 SGDLS and CDR2 YYNGEE. The V end lost 3 bases, the J end lost 4 bases, and 11 bases lay between the germline ends. The CDR3 sequence is CASSGTGRGNTIYF. The CDR3 nucleotides are TGTGCCAGCAGCGGCACAGGGAGAGGAAACACCATATATTTT.

The CDR3 DNA is TGTGCCAGCAGCCCTAATTGGAGGAATGAAAAACTGTTTTTT. The encoded protein is CASSPNWRNEKLFF. The genes are TRBV7-2 and TRBJ1-4; D ambiguous. CDR3 length: 14 residues. Germline V gene sequence: CDR1 SGHTA, CDR2 FQGNSA. Trimming took 5 bases from V and 5 from J, leaving 12 bases between them.

The sample holds a few counts of this clonotype. The genes are TRBV6-1 and TRBJ2-7, with TRBD2 identical over 14 bases. Germline assignment: CDR1 MNHNS and CDR2 SASEGT. CDR3 length: 16 residues. Germline trimming cut 5 bases from V and 9 bases from J; bases unmatched to any gene: 12. The CDR3, as DNA: TGTGCCAGCAGTCCCGGGACTAGCGGGAGTTTGGGGGGGCAGTACTTC. It encodes CASSPGTSGSLGGQYF.